A selection of T cell receptor beta chains follows, all from one sample in a study of blood T cell repertoires in COVID-19. Data came from immunoSEQ multiplex PCR; TCRdb stores just in-frame clones and leaves some out. Found here are about 300,000 clones, 83% of them singletons; the top ten hold approximately 10%. The sample was peripheral blood. These receptors came from a woman between 50 and 59 years old who had recovered from COVID-19. The CDR3 runs from the conserved cysteine through the conserved F or W. Fields, in order: V gene, D gene, J gene, clone size, CDR3 protein, CDR3 DNA. D genes are given only for firm matches. Not all rows give a size; the values are once, few, many and, for expanded clones, a class.

v_gene: TRBV5-1; d_gene: TRBD1; j_gene: TRBJ1-1; abundance: .; CDR3aa: CASSLGDRIKNTEAFF; CDR3nt: TGCGCCAGCAGCTTGGGGGACAGGATAAAAAACACTGAAGCTTTCTTT
v_gene: TRBV5-1; d_gene: .; j_gene: TRBJ2-5; abundance: .; CDR3aa: CASSLGARETQYF; CDR3nt: TGCGCCAGCAGCTTGGGGGCTCGGGAGACCCAGTACTTC
v_gene: TRBV18; d_gene: TRBD1; j_gene: TRBJ2-2; abundance: .; CDR3aa: CASSLRQGDRSGELFF; CDR3nt: TGTGCCAGCTCACTAAGACAGGGGGACCGGAGCGGGGAGCTGTTTTTT
v_gene: TRBV7-3; d_gene: TRBD2; j_gene: TRBJ2-7; abundance: .; CDR3aa: CASSPGTSGYEQYF; CDR3nt: TGTGCCAGCAGCCCGGGGACTAGCGGCTACGAGCAGTACTTC
v_gene: TRBV3-1/TRBV3-2; d_gene: TRBD2; j_gene: TRBJ2-2; abundance: .; CDR3aa: CASSPALAGALDTGELFF; CDR3nt: TGTGCCAGCTCCCCAGCCCTAGCGGGGGCCCTCGACACCGGGGAGCTGTTTTTT
v_gene: TRBV11-2; d_gene: .; j_gene: TRBJ2-5; abundance: once; CDR3aa: CASSFGVHLQETQYF; CDR3nt: TGTGCCAGCAGCTTCGGGGTGCATTTACAAGAGACCCAGTACTTC
v_gene: TRBV28; d_gene: .; j_gene: TRBJ2-2; abundance: .; CDR3aa: CASTIGRPAGELFF; CDR3nt: TGTGCCAGCACCATTGGGCGCCCGGCCGGGGAGCTGTTTTTT
v_gene: TRBV12-3/TRBV12-4; d_gene: .; j_gene: TRBJ1-5; abundance: .; CDR3aa: CASSLQGIQPQHF; CDR3nt: TGTGCCAGCAGTTTACAGGGTATTCAGCCCCAGCATTTT
v_gene: TRBV18; d_gene: .; j_gene: TRBJ1-6; abundance: .; CDR3aa: CASSPPAGQGLHF; CDR3nt: TGTGCCAGCTCACCACCCGCAGGCCAAGGCCTCCACTTT
v_gene: TRBV19; d_gene: TRBD1; j_gene: TRBJ2-6; abundance: .; CDR3aa: CAAGTGSSGANVLTF; CDR3nt: TGTGCCGCCGGGACAGGCTCCTCTGGGGCCAACGTCCTGACTTTC
v_gene: TRBV27; d_gene: .; j_gene: TRBJ2-7; abundance: .; CDR3aa: CASRAAALTGLSYEQYF; CDR3nt: TGTGCCAGCAGGGCCGCCGCGCTGACAGGCCTCTCCTACGAGCAGTACTTC
v_gene: TRBV4-2; d_gene: TRBD1; j_gene: TRBJ1-4; abundance: .; CDR3aa: CASSQAQGGGANEKLFF; CDR3nt: TGTGCCAGCAGCCAGGCACAGGGGGGAGGGGCTAATGAAAAACTGTTTTTT
v_gene: TRBV19; d_gene: TRBD1; j_gene: TRBJ1-3; abundance: .; CDR3aa: CASRKTGGSGNTIYF; CDR3nt: TGTGCCAGTAGGAAGACAGGGGGCTCTGGAAACACCATATATTTT
v_gene: TRBV27; d_gene: TRBD1; j_gene: TRBJ2-7; abundance: .; CDR3aa: CASSPGTANPYEQYF; CDR3nt: TGTGCCAGCAGTCCCGGGACAGCAAACCCCTACGAGCAGTACTTC
v_gene: TRBV2; d_gene: .; j_gene: TRBJ2-5; abundance: .; CDR3aa: CASSEQGLGETQYF; CDR3nt: TGTGCCAGCAGTGAGCAGGGTCTAGGGGAGACCCAGTACTTC
v_gene: TRBV7-9; d_gene: .; j_gene: TRBJ1-2; abundance: .; CDR3aa: CASSPDSQGGYTF; CDR3nt: TGTGCCAGCAGCCCGGACAGCCAGGGCGGCTACACCTTC
v_gene: TRBV6-4; d_gene: TRBD2; j_gene: TRBJ2-2; abundance: .; CDR3aa: CASSPRTSGTPNTGELFF; CDR3nt: TGTGCCAGCAGTCCTCGGACTAGCGGGACCCCGAACACCGGGGAGCTGTTTTTT
v_gene: TRBV7-8; d_gene: .; j_gene: TRBJ1-1; abundance: .; CDR3aa: CASQLGGNTEAFF; CDR3nt: TGTGCCAGCCAGCTGGGGGGGAACACTGAAGCTTTCTTT
v_gene: TRBV4-2; d_gene: TRBD1; j_gene: TRBJ2-7; abundance: few; CDR3aa: CASSQGTGRSDEQYF; CDR3nt: TGTGCCAGCAGCCAAGGGACAGGGAGGTCCGACGAGCAGTACTTC
v_gene: TRBV2; d_gene: TRBD1; j_gene: TRBJ1-5; abundance: once; CDR3aa: CASSPGQGQQPQHF; CDR3nt: TGTGCCAGCAGCCCCGGACAGGGCCAACAGCCCCAGCATTTT